A selection of T cell receptor beta chains follows, all from one sample in a study of spatial heterogeneity in lung cancer. TCRdb reprocessed the 5' RACE reads with MiXCR, giving one entry per CDR3 protein. The repertoire holds thousands of distinct CDR3 sequences, with about 10% as singletons. Material: lung tumor tissue, obtained at surgery. The receptors derive from a female donor with early-stage non-small cell lung cancer. The CDR3 runs from the conserved cysteine through the conserved F or W. Each record gives: D gene, J gene, V gene, clone size, CDR3 protein, CDR3 DNA. The D gene is left open where the match is weak. Only some rows state a clone size, as once, few, many or a class for expanded clones.

.,TRBJ1-1,TRBV6-2/TRBV6-3,many,CASSWGGSEAFF,TGTGCCAGCAGTTGGGGAGGCAGTGAAGCTTTCTTT
.,TRBJ1-2,TRBV2,medium-sized,CASSDSFRWYGYTF,TGTGCCAGCAGTGATAGTTTCAGGTGGTATGGCTACACCTTC
.,TRBJ1-1,TRBV2,many,CASSEKGPGTEAFF,TGTGCCAGCAGTGAAAAGGGCCCGGGCACTGAAGCTTTCTTT
.,TRBJ2-2,TRBV12-3/TRBV12-4,once,CASSSVQGYGTGELFF,TGTGCCAGCAGTTCAGTCCAGGGTTACGGCACCGGGGAGCTGTTTTTT
TRBD1,TRBJ1-6,TRBV9,medium-sized,CASSLTGGDSPLHF,TGTGCCAGCAGCCTGACAGGGGGCGATTCACCCCTCCACTTT
.,TRBJ1-3,TRBV6-1,medium-sized,CASSVQKVSGNTIYF,TGTGCCAGCAGTGTCCAGAAAGTCTCTGGAAACACCATATATTTT
.,TRBJ2-7,TRBV9,medium-sized,CASSPWGTGTYEQYF,TGTGCCAGCAGCCCCTGGGGGACGGGAACCTACGAGCAGTACTTC
TRBD2,TRBJ2-5,TRBV3-1,medium-sized,CASRQAGGWQETQYF,TGTGCCAGCAGACAAGCGGGGGGGTGGCAAGAGACCCAGTACTTC
.,TRBJ2-5,TRBV3-1,medium-sized,CASSQGSGAGETQYF,TGTGCCAGCAGCCAAGGCTCGGGGGCTGGAGAGACCCAGTACTTC
.,TRBJ2-3,TRBV3-1,.,CASSQGGATDTQYF,TGTGCCAGCAGCCAAGGCGGGGCCACAGATACGCAGTATTTT
.,TRBJ2-2,TRBV28,medium-sized,CASSMAGRNTGELFF,TGTGCCAGCAGCATGGCGGGGAGGAACACCGGGGAGCTGTTTTTT
TRBD1,TRBJ1-6,TRBV5-1,.,CASSLGQGAGNSPLHF,TGCGCCAGCAGCTTGGGGCAGGGGGCGGGTAATTCACCCCTCCACTTT
.,TRBJ2-1,TRBV12-3/TRBV12-4,many,CANSGAGRFNEQFF,TGTGCAAACAGTGGGGCGGGGAGGTTTAATGAGCAGTTCTTC
.,TRBJ1-2,TRBV29-1,many,CSVELAVYGYTF,TGCAGCGTTGAACTGGCAGTCTATGGCTACACCTTC
.,TRBJ2-2,TRBV12-3/TRBV12-4,medium-sized,CASSFSGVYTGELFF,TGTGCCAGCAGTTTTTCAGGGGTTTACACCGGGGAGCTGTTTTTT
.,TRBJ2-4,TRBV7-9,medium-sized,CASSLAQGSIQYF,TGTGCCAGCAGCTTAGCCCAGGGAAGCATTCAGTACTTC
.,TRBJ2-1,TRBV3-1,medium-sized,CASSQDSGLRRGLEQFF,TGTGCCAGCAGCCAAGATTCAGGCCTTCGGAGGGGCCTTGAGCAGTTCTTC
.,TRBJ2-5,TRBV4-1,.,CASSNCGTAEETQYF,TGCGCCAGCAGCAACTGCGGGACAGCCGAAGAGACCCAGTACTTC
.,TRBJ2-3,TRBV28,medium-sized,CASRPTTDTQYF,TGTGCCAGCAGACCTACCACAGATACGCAGTATTTT
TRBD2,TRBJ2-5,TRBV20-1,medium-sized,CSARVFGTSGQETQYF,TGCAGTGCTAGAGTCTTCGGGACTAGCGGACAAGAGACCCAGTACTTC
TRBD1,TRBJ1-1,TRBV28,medium-sized,CASSLGQKNTEAFF,TGTGCCAGCAGTTTGGGACAGAAGAACACTGAAGCTTTCTTT
.,TRBJ1-5,TRBV27,medium-sized,CASSLSSYGYQPQHF,TGTGCCAGCAGTTTAAGCAGTTATGGGTATCAGCCCCAGCATTTT
.,TRBJ2-1,TRBV10-2,few,CASSEPEGRRESYNEQFF,TGCGCCAGCAGTGAGCCCGAGGGGCGACGGGAGTCCTACAATGAGCAGTTCTTC
TRBD1,TRBJ2-5,TRBV7-9,medium-sized,CASSLGDRLGETQYF,TGTGCCAGCAGCTTAGGGGACAGGCTTGGCGAGACCCAGTACTTC
.,TRBJ1-3,TRBV5-5,medium-sized,CASSPRTDSGNTIYF,TGTGCCAGCAGCCCCCGGACAGACTCTGGAAACACCATATATTTT
TRBD2,TRBJ2-3,TRBV20-1,many,CGCGGAKRKDTQYF,TGCGGCTGCGGGGGGGCCAAGCGAAAAGATACGCAGTATTTT
.,TRBJ2-2,TRBV28,few,CATVRSGTTGELFF,TGTGCCACCGTAAGATCCGGAACGACCGGGGAGCTGTTTTTT
TRBD1,TRBJ1-1,TRBV20-1,medium-sized,CSANSGTGGPMGTEAFF,TGCAGTGCTAACTCCGGGACAGGGGGCCCCATGGGCACTGAAGCTTTCTTT
TRBD1,TRBJ2-7,TRBV29-1,medium-sized,CSARTGPYEQYF,TGCAGCGCTAGGACAGGACCCTACGAGCAGTACTTC
.,TRBJ1-2,TRBV20-1,few,CSAPRNYGYTF,TGCAGTGCCCCACGAAACTATGGCTACACCTTC
.,TRBJ1-5,TRBV30,medium-sized,CAWSQGNSNQPQHF,TGTGCCTGGAGTCAGGGGAATAGCAATCAGCCCCAGCATTTT
.,TRBJ1-4,TRBV7-9,many,CASSPAGAWEKLFF,TGTGCCAGCAGCCCGGCGGGGGCTTGGGAAAAACTGTTTTTT
TRBD2,TRBJ2-3,TRBV29-1,medium-sized,CSVAGGLTDTQYF,TGCAGCGTAGCGGGGGGGCTCACAGATACGCAGTATTTT
TRBD1,TRBJ1-4,TRBV12-3/TRBV12-4,medium-sized,CASSSSDRQGEKLFF,TGTGCCAGCAGTTCCTCGGACAGACAGGGTGAAAAACTGTTTTTT
.,TRBJ2-1,TRBV5-1,many,CASSLGQGSQFF,TGCGCCAGCAGCTTGGGGCAGGGGTCCCAGTTCTTC
.,TRBJ1-5,TRBV28,few,CASIPQGTEGNQPQHF,TGTGCCAGCATTCCTCAAGGGACCGAAGGAAATCAGCCCCAGCATTTT
TRBD2,TRBJ2-3,TRBV5-1,many,CASRLAGAPTDTQYF,TGCGCCAGCAGATTAGCGGGGGCCCCCACAGATACGCAGTATTTT
TRBD1,TRBJ1-6,TRBV2,few,CASSGGQGLSPLHF,TGTGCCAGCAGTGGGGGACAGGGTCTTTCACCCCTCCACTTT
.,TRBJ2-2,TRBV7-3,large,CASSLGRELFF,TGTGCCAGCAGCTTAGGGAGGGAGCTGTTTTTT
.,TRBJ2-7,TRBV29-1,medium-sized,CSARDASPGEQYF,TGCAGCGCAAGGGACGCCAGCCCTGGGGAGCAGTACTTC
TRBD1,TRBJ1-5,TRBV4-3,medium-sized,CASSQGPPGQGMGQPQHF,TGCGCCAGCAGCCAAGGACCCCCGGGACAGGGGATGGGGCAGCCCCAGCATTTT